Following are 20 T cell receptor beta chains from one sample sequenced in a study of shared clonotypes between healthy human individuals. Cells designated naive CD8 were CD45RO-negative and were positively selected for CCR7, with terminally differentiated effector memory CD45RA+ cells excluded. The table came from immunoSEQ multiplex PCR; TCRdb's copy has only in-frame clones and leaves some out. The table includes some 740,000 clones, nearly 95% detected once. The sample was naive CD8+ T cells sorted from blood. These receptors all come from a young man in good health.

J is TRBJ1-1 and V is TRBV7-9; TRBD1 is a possible D gene (5 bases). Germline CDR1 SEHNR, CDR2 FQNEAQ (reference sequence). This CDR3 comprises 14 residues. Trimming stripped 5 bases from V and 1 base from J, with 11 bases between. CDR3 region: CASSPGLGNTEAFF. For the CDR3, the DNA is TGTGCCAGCAGCCCAGGGTTGGGGAACACTGAAGCTTTCTTT. Combining the CDR3 with reference TRBV7-9 and TRBJ1-1 gives the whole variable domain DTGVSQNPRHKITKRGQNVTFRCDPISEHNRLYWYRQTLGQGPEFLTYFQNEAQLEKSRLLSDRFSAERPKGSFSTLEIQRTEQGDSAMYLCASSPGLGNTEAFFGQGTRLTVV.

V is TRBV2 and J is TRBJ2-1; D is ambiguous. Germline CDR1 is SNHLY and CDR2 is FYNNEI. The CDR3 runs to 14 residues. V was cut by 5 bases and J by 2 bases, with 10 bases left in between. The CDR3 coding sequence is TGTGCCAGCAGTACGTCTAATCCCTACAATGAGCAGTTCTTC. Its protein product is CASSTSNPYNEQFF.

The chain combines TRBV28 with TRBJ2-1; maybe TRBD1 (5 bases). Trimming cost V 5 bases and J 9 bases, with 11 bases left between them. Germline-derived CDR1 and CDR2 are MDHEN and SYDVKM. CDR3 length: 12 residues. DNA of the CDR3: TGTGCCAGCAGTCGGTGGACACCTGAGCAGTTCTTC. Amino acids: CASSRWTPEQFF.

The V gene is TRBV7-2, the J gene TRBJ2-1, with D possibly being TRBD2 (5 bases). The CDR3 sequence is 20 residues long. CDR1 and CDR2 (germline): SGHTA, FQGNSA. The V end was cut by 0 bases, the J end by 4 bases, with 25 bases between. The DNA for the CDR3 is TGTGCCAGCAGCTTAGCGCTTCGGGGTATCTACGAGTTTCCTTACAATGAGCAGTTCTTC. Its protein is CASSLALRGIYEFPYNEQFF.

The V call is TRBV27, the J call TRBJ2-7, with 10 bases identical to TRBD1. The CDR3 extends over 16 amino acids. In germline, CDR1 is MNHEY, CDR2 SMNVEV (reference sequence). V was pared by 2 bases and J by 4 bases, with 8 bases of the junction left unmatched. CDR3 sequence: CASSLVSGTGVYEQYF. CDR3 nucleotide sequence: TGTGCCAGCAGTTTAGTCTCAGGGACAGGGGTATACGAGCAGTACTTC.

CDR3 in amino acids: CASSHPRGGPKYSNQPQHF. CDR3 coding DNA: TGTGCCAGTAGTCATCCCAGGGGAGGGCCGAAATATAGCAATCAGCCCCAGCATTTT. This chain connects TRBV19 to TRBJ1-5, with D possibly being TRBD1 (6 bases). V was clipped by 5 bases and J by 0 bases, with 23 bases between them. CDR3 length: 19 amino acids. Looked up from germline, CDR1 is LNHDA and CDR2 is SQIVND (reference sequence).

The rearrangement links TRBV11-2 to TRBJ2-1, with D hard to call. The CDR3 is 13 amino acids. Trimming stripped 0 bases from V and 4 bases from J, with 4 bases between. The germline V gene encodes CDR1 SGHAT and CDR2 FQNNGV. CDR3 in amino acids: CASSLESYNEQFF. CDR3 in DNA: TGTGCCAGCAGCTTAGAGTCTTACAATGAGCAGTTCTTC.

This clone has only one observation. The same CDR3 can be traced to other DNA sequences in this sample. The rearrangement joins TRBV6-5 to TRBJ2-7; D assignment may be TRBD1 or TRBD2 (5 bases each). CDR1 MNHEY and CDR2 SVGAGI come from the germline V gene. Trimming removed 2 bases at V and 4 bases at J, with 9 bases between. This CDR3 spans 13 amino acids. The CDR3 DNA reads TGTGCCAGCAGTTACGGGGGAAGTTACGAGCAGTACTTC. Translation: CASSYGGSYEQYF.

The chain recombines TRBV5-1 with TRBJ1-1; maybe TRBD1 (6 bases). The germline V gene has CDR1 SGHRS and CDR2 YFSETQ. Trimming took 0 bases from V and 0 from J, leaving 24 bases between them. The length of the CDR3 is 20 residues. Here the CDR3 reads CASSLAWQGLPGNMNTEAFF. DNA for the CDR3: TGCGCCAGCAGCTTGGCTTGGCAGGGGCTTCCCGGTAACATGAACACTGAAGCTTTCTTT.

The CDR3 DNA is TGTGCCAGCACCGTCTCTACGTTAGGCTCCTACGAGCAGTACTTC. Its translation is CASTVSTLGSYEQYF. This rearrangement joins TRBV2 to TRBJ2-7; D unresolved. With 7 bases removed from V and 0 bases from J, the gap between germline ends came to 16 bases. CDR1 and CDR2 from the germline V gene are SNHLY and FYNNEI. This CDR3 spans 15 amino acids.

This rearrangement joins TRBV4-1 to TRBJ2-3; D is unresolved. CDR3 length equals 12 residues. Germline CDR1 is MGHRA and CDR2 is YSYEKL. V lost 4 bases, J lost 0 bases, and 2 bases lay in between. CDR3 loop: CASSLSTDTQYF. In nucleotides, the CDR3 is TGCGCCAGCAGCCTTAGCACAGATACGCAGTATTTT.

This chain connects TRBV6-1 to TRBJ1-1; the D gene is possibly TRBD1 (5 bases). The V and J ends lost 2 bases and 5 bases respectively, with 15 bases between them. Germline-derived CDR1 and CDR2 are MNHNS and SASEGT. The CDR3 is 15 amino acids. CDR3 in DNA: TGTGCCAGCAGTGAAATGGCCAGCGCAGGGACTGAAGCTTTCTTT. It encodes CASSEMASAGTEAFF.

This rearrangement joins TRBV5-1 to TRBJ2-1; 7 bases map to TRBD1. CDR1 SGHRS and CDR2 YFSETQ come from the germline V gene. The CDR3 totals 14 residues. The V gene end was trimmed by 0 bases and the J gene end by 5 bases; junction bases not matched to a gene: 2. CDR3 amino acids: CASSLGGQNNEQFF. The CDR3 DNA follows: TGCGCCAGCAGCTTGGGGGGACAGAACAATGAGCAGTTCTTC.

The rearrangement joins TRBV29-1 to TRBJ2-3; 13 bases agree with TRBD2. In germline, CDR1 is SQVTM, CDR2 ANQGSEA. After removal of 2 bases from V and 4 bases from J, the junction contained 6 bases not matched to a gene. The CDR3 has 16 amino acids. CDR3 sequence reads: CSVEWTSGRLSDTQYF. The CDR3 nucleotides are TGCAGCGTTGAATGGACTAGCGGGAGACTATCAGATACGCAGTATTTT.

This clone was seen only once. Here the CDR3 DNA reads TGTGCCATCAGTGACCCTGGGACTAGCGGAGGGGATGAGCAGTTCTTC. It is translated as CAISDPGTSGGDEQFF. The rearrangement links TRBV10-3 to TRBJ2-1; TRBD2 matches at 11 bases. The CDR3 length is 16 residues. J gave up 8 bases and V 3 bases, and 9 bases lay outside the gene matches. Germline CDR1 is ENHRY and CDR2 is SYGVKD.

The V call is TRBV4-1, the J call TRBJ2-7; D is perhaps TRBD1 (6 bases). The CDR3 has 17 amino acids. V lost 0 bases to trimming and J lost 5 bases, with 20 bases between them. From germline, CDR1 is MGHRA and CDR2 YSYEKL. CDR3 bases: TGCGCCAGCAGCCAAGATTCGTTCGGAGCAGGGGACGACGAGCAGTACTTC. Translating it yields CASSQDSFGAGDDEQYF.

This rearrangement joins TRBV13 to TRBJ2-5; 9 nucleotides align to TRBD1. The CDR3 has 14 residues. The J segment lost 4 bases and the V segment lost 4 bases, leaving 4 bases of the junction unmatched. In germline, CDR1 is PRHDT, CDR2 FYEKMQ (reference sequence). The DNA of the CDR3 is TGTGCCAGCAGCTCCCCGGACAGGGGAGAGACCCAGTACTTC. It encodes CASSSPDRGETQYF.

The V and J genes are TRBV7-9 and TRBJ2-1, with D perhaps TRBD2 (5 bases). Germline V gene sequence: CDR1 SEHNR, CDR2 FQNEAQ (reference sequence). Trimming left V 3 bases short and J 4 bases short, with 10 bases between. The CDR3 runs 14 residues. The CDR3 DNA sequence: TGTGCCAGCAGCTTCCCCCGGGGTTACAATGAGCAGTTCTTC. Translation gives CASSFPRGYNEQFF. Full variable domain (rest looked up from reference TRBV7-9 and TRBJ2-1): DTGVSQNPRHKITKRGQNVTFRCDPISEHNRLYWYRQTLGQGPEFLTYFQNEAQLEKSRLLSDRFSAERPKGSFSTLEIQRTEQGDSAMYLCASSFPRGYNEQFFGPGTRLTVL.

The rearrangement joins TRBV4-1 to TRBJ2-1; TRBD2 agrees at 11 bases. The CDR3 loop spans 19 amino acids. Germline V lookup: CDR1 MGHRA, CDR2 YSYEKL. V lost 1 base to trimming and J lost 2 bases; unmatched junction nucleotides: 10. CDR3 sequence reads: CASSQGFGSGRGPYNEQFF. The CDR3 nucleotides are TGCGCCAGCAGCCAAGGGTTCGGTAGCGGGAGGGGCCCCTACAATGAGCAGTTCTTC.

The chain recombines TRBV21-1 with TRBJ1-5. TRBV21-1 is labeled a pseudogene. This CDR3 is 15 amino acids long. The CDR3 DNA sequence: TGTGCCAGCAGCGGCCGGAAGGGCTTCAATCAGCCCCAGCATTTT. Translated, it gives CASSGRKGFNQPQHF.